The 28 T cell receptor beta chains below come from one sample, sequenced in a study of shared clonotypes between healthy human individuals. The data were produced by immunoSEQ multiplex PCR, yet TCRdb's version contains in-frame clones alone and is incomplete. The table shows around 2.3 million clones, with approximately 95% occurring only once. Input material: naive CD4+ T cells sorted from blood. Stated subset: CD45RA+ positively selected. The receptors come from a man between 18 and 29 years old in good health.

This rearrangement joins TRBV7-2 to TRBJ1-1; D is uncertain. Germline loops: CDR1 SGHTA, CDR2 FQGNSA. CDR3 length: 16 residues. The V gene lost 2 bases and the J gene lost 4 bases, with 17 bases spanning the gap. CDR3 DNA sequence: TGTGCCAGCAGCTTAAGTCATATAGGATGGAGCACTGAAGCTTTCTTT. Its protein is CASSLSHIGWSTEAFF.

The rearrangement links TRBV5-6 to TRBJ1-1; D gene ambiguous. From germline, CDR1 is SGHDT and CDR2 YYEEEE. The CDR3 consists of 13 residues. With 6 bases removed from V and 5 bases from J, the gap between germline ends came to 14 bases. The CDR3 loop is CASMFGRKTEAFF. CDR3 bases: TGTGCCAGCATGTTTGGGAGAAAAACTGAAGCTTTCTTT. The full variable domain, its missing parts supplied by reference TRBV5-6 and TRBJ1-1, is DAGVTQSPTHLIKTRGQQVTLRCSPKSGHDTVSWYQQALGQGPQFIFQYYEEEERQRGNFPDRFSGHQFPNYSSELNVNALLLGDSALYLCASMFGRKTEAFFGQGTRLTVV.

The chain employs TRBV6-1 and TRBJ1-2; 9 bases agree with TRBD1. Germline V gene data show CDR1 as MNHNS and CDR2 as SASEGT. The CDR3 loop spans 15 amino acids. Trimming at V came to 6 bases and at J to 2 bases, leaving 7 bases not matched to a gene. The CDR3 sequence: CASRTPGTGNYGYTF. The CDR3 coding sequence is TGTGCCAGCAGAACCCCCGGGACAGGGAACTATGGCTACACCTTC.

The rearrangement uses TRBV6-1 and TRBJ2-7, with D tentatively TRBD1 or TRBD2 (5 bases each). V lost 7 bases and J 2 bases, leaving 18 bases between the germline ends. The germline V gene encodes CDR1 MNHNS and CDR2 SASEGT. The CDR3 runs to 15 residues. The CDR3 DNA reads TGTGCCAGCATCCTCGGGACCCTAGGGGCCTACGAGCAGTACTTC. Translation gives CASILGTLGAYEQYF.

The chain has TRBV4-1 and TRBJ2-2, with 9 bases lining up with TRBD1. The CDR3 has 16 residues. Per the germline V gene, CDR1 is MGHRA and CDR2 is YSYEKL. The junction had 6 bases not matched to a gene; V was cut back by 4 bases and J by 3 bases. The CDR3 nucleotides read TGCGCCAGCAGCCGGGGGGACAGGGCGGACACCGGGGAGCTGTTTTTT. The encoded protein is CASSRGDRADTGELFF.

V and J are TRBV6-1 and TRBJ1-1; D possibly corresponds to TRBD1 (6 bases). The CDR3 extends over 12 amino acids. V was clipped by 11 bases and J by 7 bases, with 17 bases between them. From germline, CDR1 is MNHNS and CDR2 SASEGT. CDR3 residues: CAGQGNLGEAFF. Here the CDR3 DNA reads TGTGCCGGTCAGGGGAATTTAGGTGAAGCTTTCTTT.

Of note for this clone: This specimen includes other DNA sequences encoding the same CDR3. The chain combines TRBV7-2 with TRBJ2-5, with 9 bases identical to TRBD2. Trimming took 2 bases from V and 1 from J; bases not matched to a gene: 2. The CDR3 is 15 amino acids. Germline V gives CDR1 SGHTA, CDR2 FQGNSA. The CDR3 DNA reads TGTGCCAGCAGCTTACTTAGCGGGAGCCAAGAGACCCAGTACTTC. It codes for CASSLLSGSQETQYF.

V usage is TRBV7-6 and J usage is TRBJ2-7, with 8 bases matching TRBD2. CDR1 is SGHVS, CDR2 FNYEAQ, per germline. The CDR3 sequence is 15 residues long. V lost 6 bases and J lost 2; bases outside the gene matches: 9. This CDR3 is CASSYGLAGTYEQYF. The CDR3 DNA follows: TGTGCCAGCAGTTACGGACTAGCCGGGACCTACGAGCAGTACTTC.

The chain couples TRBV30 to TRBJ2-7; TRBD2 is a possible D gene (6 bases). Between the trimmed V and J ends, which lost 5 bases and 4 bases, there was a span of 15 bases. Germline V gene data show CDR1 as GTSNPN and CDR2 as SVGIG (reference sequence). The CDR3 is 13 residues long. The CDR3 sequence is CAWRRGVEYEQYF. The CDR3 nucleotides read TGTGCCTGGCGGAGGGGCGTGGAATACGAGCAGTACTTC.

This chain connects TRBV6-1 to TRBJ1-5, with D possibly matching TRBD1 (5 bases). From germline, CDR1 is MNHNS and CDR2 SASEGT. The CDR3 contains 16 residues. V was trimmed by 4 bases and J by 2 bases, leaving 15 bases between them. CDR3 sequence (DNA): TGTGCCAGCAGTGCCCCGACAGTAACTGGCAATCAGCCCCAGCATTTT. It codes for CASSAPTVTGNQPQHF.

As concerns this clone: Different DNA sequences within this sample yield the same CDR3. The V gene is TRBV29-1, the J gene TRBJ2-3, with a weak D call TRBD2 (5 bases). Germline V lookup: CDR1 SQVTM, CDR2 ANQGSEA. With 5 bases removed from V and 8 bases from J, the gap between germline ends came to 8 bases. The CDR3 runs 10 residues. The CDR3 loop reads CSVLGGTQYF. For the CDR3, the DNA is TGCAGCGTTCTAGGAGGTACGCAGTATTTT.

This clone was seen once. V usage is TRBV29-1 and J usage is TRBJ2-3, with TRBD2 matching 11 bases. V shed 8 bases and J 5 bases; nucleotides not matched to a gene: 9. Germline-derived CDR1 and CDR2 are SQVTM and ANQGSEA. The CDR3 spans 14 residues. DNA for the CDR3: TGCAGCTCCAAGGGGCTAGCGGGGGGAGATACGCAGTATTTT. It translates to CSSKGLAGGDTQYF.

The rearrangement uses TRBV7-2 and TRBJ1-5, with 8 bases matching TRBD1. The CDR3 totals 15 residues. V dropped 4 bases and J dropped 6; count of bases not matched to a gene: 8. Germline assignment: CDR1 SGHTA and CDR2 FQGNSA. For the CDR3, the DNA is TGTGCCAGCAGCTCCGGGACAGGCGGTCCTCAGCCCCAGCATTTT. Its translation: CASSSGTGGPQPQHF.

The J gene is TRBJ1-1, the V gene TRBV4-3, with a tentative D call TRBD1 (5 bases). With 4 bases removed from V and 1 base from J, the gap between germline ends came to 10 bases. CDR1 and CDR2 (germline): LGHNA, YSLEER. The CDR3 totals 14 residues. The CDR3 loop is CASSRGTANTEAFF. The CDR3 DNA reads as TGCGCCAGCAGCCGGGGGACGGCGAACACTGAAGCTTTCTTT.

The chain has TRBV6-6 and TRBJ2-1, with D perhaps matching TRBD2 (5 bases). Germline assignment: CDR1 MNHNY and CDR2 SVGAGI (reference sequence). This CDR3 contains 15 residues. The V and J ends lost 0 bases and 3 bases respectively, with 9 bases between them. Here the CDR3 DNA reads TGTGCCAGCAGTTACTCGACAAGCGGCTACAATGAGCAGTTCTTC. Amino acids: CASSYSTSGYNEQFF.

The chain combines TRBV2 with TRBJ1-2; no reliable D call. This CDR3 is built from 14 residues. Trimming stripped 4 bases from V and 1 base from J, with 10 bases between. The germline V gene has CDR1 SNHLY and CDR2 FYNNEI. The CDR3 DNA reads TGTGCCAGCAGTGTCGGTGAAATTAACTATGGCTACACCTTC. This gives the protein CASSVGEINYGYTF.

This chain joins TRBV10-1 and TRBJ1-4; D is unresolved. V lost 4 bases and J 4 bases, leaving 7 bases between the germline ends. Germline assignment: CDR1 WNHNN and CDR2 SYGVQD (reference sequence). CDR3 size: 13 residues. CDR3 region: CASSARLNEKLFF. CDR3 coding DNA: TGCGCCAGCAGTGCCCGGCTTAATGAAAAACTGTTTTTT.

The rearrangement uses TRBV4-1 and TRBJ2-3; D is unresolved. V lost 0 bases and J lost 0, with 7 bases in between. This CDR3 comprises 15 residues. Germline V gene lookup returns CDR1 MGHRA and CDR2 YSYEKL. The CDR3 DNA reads TGCGCCAGCAGCCAAGAAACCTCTAGCACAGATACGCAGTATTTT. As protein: CASSQETSSTDTQYF.

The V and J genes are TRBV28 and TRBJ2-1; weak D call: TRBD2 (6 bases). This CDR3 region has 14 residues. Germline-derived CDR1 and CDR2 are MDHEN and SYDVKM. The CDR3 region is CSGGAPSSYNEQFF. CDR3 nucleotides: TGTTCTGGAGGGGCCCCTAGCTCCTACAATGAGCAGTTCTTC.

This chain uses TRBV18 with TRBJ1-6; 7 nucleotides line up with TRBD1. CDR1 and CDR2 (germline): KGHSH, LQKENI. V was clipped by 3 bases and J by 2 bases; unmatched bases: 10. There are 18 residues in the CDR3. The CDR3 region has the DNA TGTGCCAGCTCACCTGGATACAACAGGGGTACCTATAATTCACCCCTCCACTTT. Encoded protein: CASSPGYNRGTYNSPLHF.

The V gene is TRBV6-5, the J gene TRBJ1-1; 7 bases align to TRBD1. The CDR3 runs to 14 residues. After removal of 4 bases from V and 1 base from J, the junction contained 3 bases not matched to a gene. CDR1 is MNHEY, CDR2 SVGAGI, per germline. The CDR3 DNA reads TGTGCCAGCAGTTCCCCAGGGGGGAACACTGAAGCTTTCTTT. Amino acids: CASSSPGGNTEAFF.

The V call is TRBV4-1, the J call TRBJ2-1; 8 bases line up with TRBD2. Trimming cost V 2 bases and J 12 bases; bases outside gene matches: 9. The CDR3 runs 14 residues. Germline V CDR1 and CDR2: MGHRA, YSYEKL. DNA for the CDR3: TGCGCCAGCAGCCAACCTCCCGACCGGGGGGGGCAGTTCTTC. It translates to CASSQPPDRGGQFF.

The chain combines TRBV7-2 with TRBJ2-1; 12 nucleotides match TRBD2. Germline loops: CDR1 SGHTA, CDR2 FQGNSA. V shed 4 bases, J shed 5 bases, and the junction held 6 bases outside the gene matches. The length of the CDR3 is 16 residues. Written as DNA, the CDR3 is TGTGCCAGCAGCTCGCCTAGCGGGAGGGTTGACAATGAGCAGTTCTTC. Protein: CASSSPSGRVDNEQFF.

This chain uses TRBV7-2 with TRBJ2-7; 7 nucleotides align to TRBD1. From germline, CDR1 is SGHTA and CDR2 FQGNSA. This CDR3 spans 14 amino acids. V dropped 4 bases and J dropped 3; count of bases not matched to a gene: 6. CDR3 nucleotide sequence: TGTGCCAGCAGCTCAATACAGGGGAACTACGAGCAGTACTTC. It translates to CASSSIQGNYEQYF.

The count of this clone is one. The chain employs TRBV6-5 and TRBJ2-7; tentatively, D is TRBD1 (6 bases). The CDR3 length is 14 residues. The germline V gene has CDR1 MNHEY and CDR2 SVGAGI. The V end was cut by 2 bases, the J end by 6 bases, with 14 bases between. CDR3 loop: CASSYGQGSTEQYF. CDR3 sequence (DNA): TGTGCCAGCAGTTACGGTCAGGGGTCGACCGAGCAGTACTTC.

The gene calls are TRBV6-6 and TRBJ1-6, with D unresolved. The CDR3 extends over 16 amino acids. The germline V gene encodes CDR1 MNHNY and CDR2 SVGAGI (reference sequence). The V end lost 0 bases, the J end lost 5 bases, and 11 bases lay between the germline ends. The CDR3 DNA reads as TGTGCCAGCAGTTACTCGCTGTTGCAGAATAATTCACCCCTCCACTTT. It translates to CASSYSLLQNNSPLHF.

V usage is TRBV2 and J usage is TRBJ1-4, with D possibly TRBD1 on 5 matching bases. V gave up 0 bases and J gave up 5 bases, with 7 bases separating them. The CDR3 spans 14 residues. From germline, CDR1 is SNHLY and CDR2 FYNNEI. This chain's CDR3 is CASSEAGRNEKLFF. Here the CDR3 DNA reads TGTGCCAGCAGTGAAGCGGGGCGAAATGAAAAACTGTTTTTT.

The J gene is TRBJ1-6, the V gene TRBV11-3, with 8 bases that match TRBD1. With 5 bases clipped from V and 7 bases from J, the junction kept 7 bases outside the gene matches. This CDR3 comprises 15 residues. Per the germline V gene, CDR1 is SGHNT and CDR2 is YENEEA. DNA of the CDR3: TGTGCCAGCAGCCTTGGACAGGGACCCAATTCACCCCTCCACTTT. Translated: CASSLGQGPNSPLHF.